These 17 T cell receptor beta chains share one sample of origin, sequenced in a study of vaccination effects on CD4 cells after COVID-19. CD4+ T cells specific for antigen were expanded with viral peptide pools by the ViraFEST assay before sequencing. After more than 8 days in culture, the CD4+ T cells were isolated. Sequencing was performed with immunoSEQ multiplex PCR; in TCRdb, only in-frame clones are kept and a portion is missing. The repertoire holds about 61,000 clones, 81% seen once, with more than 2% in the top ten. These receptors lack a known antigen. Sample: CD4+ T cells from PBMCs cultured with HCoV-229E spike peptides, taken before COVID-19 vaccination. The receptor source for this set is a human donor who received a COVID-19 vaccine.

This rearrangement joins TRBV7-6 to TRBJ2-2; D unclear. The CDR3 consists of 14 residues. CDR1 is SGHVS and CDR2 is FNYEAQ in the germline V gene. Trimming stripped 4 bases from V and 1 base from J, with 7 bases between. The CDR3 nucleotides are TGTGCCAGCAGCTCCCCCGGGAACACCGGGGAGCTGTTTTTT. Protein: CASSSPGNTGELFF.

The chain is built from TRBV5-8 and TRBJ2-3, with D perhaps TRBD2 (5 bases). The V gene lost 1 base and the J gene lost 2 bases, with 14 bases spanning the gap. Germline CDR1 and CDR2: SGHTS and YDEGEE. The CDR3 sequence is 16 residues long. For the CDR3, the DNA is TGTGCCAGCAGCTTGCCTGGGGAGACCCCCACAGATACGCAGTATTTT. It codes for CASSLPGETPTDTQYF.

The chain combines TRBV20-1 with TRBJ1-3; D is ambiguous. Germline lookup yields CDR1 DFQATT and CDR2 SNEGSKA (reference sequence). This CDR3 is 10 amino acids long. V lost 6 bases to trimming and J lost 4 bases, with 4 bases between them. CDR3 region: CSAQGNTIYF. The DNA for the CDR3 is TGCAGTGCCCAAGGAAACACCATATATTTT.

Only a few counts were recorded for this clone. The rearrangement joins TRBV3-1 (or the pseudogene TRBV3-2) to TRBJ1-1; 12 bases match TRBD1. The CDR3 is 16 amino acids. V was clipped by 1 base and J by 4 bases; unmatched bases: 4. The germline gives CDR1 LGHDT, CDR2 YNNKEL (reference sequence). CDR3 loop: CASSQVGTGGLTEAFF. The CDR3, as DNA: TGTGCCAGCAGCCAAGTGGGGACAGGGGGCCTCACTGAAGCTTTCTTT.

The V gene is TRBV6-5, the J gene TRBJ1-4, with D maybe TRBD1 (6 bases). CDR3 length equals 15 residues. In germline, CDR1 is MNHEY, CDR2 SVGAGI. V was clipped by 2 bases and J by 3 bases, with 10 bases between them. The CDR3 region is CASSYQDRANEKLFF. The CDR3 DNA reads TGTGCCAGCAGTTACCAGGACAGAGCTAATGAAAAACTGTTTTTT.

This chain joins TRBV29-1 and TRBJ2-7; 12 bases line up with TRBD2. Germline-derived CDR1 and CDR2 are SQVTM and ANQGSEA. The CDR3 is 15 amino acids. J was trimmed by 0 bases and V by 4 bases; bases with no gene match: 4. CDR3 nucleotide sequence: TGCAGCGTTGTTCTAGCGGGGGGGAGCTCCTACGAGCAGTACGTC. Protein product: CSVVLAGGSSYEQYV.

The chain uses TRBV10-2 and TRBJ1-1; D is possibly TRBD1 (6 bases). This CDR3 region has 14 residues. Per germline, CDR1 WSHSY and CDR2 SAAADI. V was clipped by 7 bases and J by 1 base, with 13 bases between them. Here the CDR3 reads CASIEQGKNTEAFF. The DNA for the CDR3 is TGCGCCAGCATTGAACAGGGAAAGAACACTGAAGCTTTCTTT.

The chain is built from TRBV4-3 and TRBJ1-6; no reliable D call. Germline values: CDR1 LGHNA, CDR2 YSLEER. This CDR3 is 15 amino acids long. Trimming removed 1 base at V and 9 bases at J, with 13 bases between. Here the CDR3 DNA reads TGCGCCAGCAGCCAAGGCGGAGTCGCCGGTTCACCCCTCCACTTT. It translates to CASSQGGVAGSPLHF.

V usage is TRBV19 and J usage is TRBJ2-5; 9 bases agree with TRBD1. The CDR3 contains 14 residues. Germline V gives CDR1 LNHDA, CDR2 SQIVND (reference sequence). Trimming removed 5 bases from V and 5 bases from J; junction bases left unmatched: 6. CDR3 sequence reads: CASSVGTGWETQYF. In DNA, the CDR3 is TGTGCCAGTAGTGTCGGGACAGGGTGGGAGACCCAGTACTTC.

On this clone: In the same sample, other DNA sequences code for this CDR3. V is TRBV14 and J is TRBJ1-2; no firm D call. This CDR3 has 13 residues. V was cut by 0 bases and J by 2 bases, with 4 bases left in between. Germline V gene lookup returns CDR1 SGHDN and CDR2 FVKESK. The CDR3 sequence: CASSQDRNYGYTF. CDR3 sequence (DNA): TGTGCCAGCAGCCAAGACAGAAACTATGGCTACACCTTC.

There are a few counts of this clone. The chain joins TRBV5-1 to TRBJ1-2; TRBD1 matches 7 bases. Germline V gene sequence: CDR1 SGHRS, CDR2 YFSETQ. V shed 4 bases and J 4 bases; nucleotides not matched to a gene: 13. CDR3 length: 16 amino acids. CDR3 in amino acids: CASSATSVQGIYGYTF. In DNA form, the CDR3 reads TGCGCCAGCAGCGCGACCAGCGTACAGGGGATCTATGGCTACACCTTC.

J is TRBJ2-4 and V is TRBV7-2; 15 bases agree with TRBD2. The germline gives CDR1 SGHTA, CDR2 FQGNSA. The CDR3 spans 18 residues. Trimming removed 4 bases from V and 3 bases from J; junction bases left unmatched: 7. CDR3 DNA sequence: TGTGCCAGCAGCTCCCGGACTAGCGGGGGGGTAGTCAAAAACATTCAGTACTTC. Amino acids: CASSSRTSGGVVKNIQYF.

This clone was observed a handful of times. The chain carries TRBV9 and TRBJ1-2; the D gene is possibly TRBD1 (5 bases). V shed 3 bases and J shed 2 bases, with 20 bases lying between them. Germline lookup yields CDR1 SGDLS and CDR2 YYNGEE. The length of the CDR3 is 17 residues. This CDR3 is CASSEGGPGRTNYGYTF. CDR3 nucleotides: TGTGCCAGCAGCGAGGGAGGTCCGGGACGGACAAACTATGGCTACACCTTC.

Here the CDR3 DNA reads TGTGCCAGCAGCGTAGTAGACAGGGGGCTTTTTAACACTGAAGCTTTCTTT. Translation: CASSVVDRGLFNTEAFF. The chain carries TRBV9 and TRBJ1-1; 10 bases are a match to TRBD1. The CDR3 length is 17 residues. Germline values: CDR1 SGDLS, CDR2 YYNGEE. V lost 0 bases, J lost 2 bases, and 7 bases stayed unmatched. Supplemented by reference TRBV9 and TRBJ1-1, the full variable domain reads DSGVTQTPKHLITATGQRVTLRCSPRSGDLSVYWYQQSLDQGLQFLIQYYNGEERAKGNILERFSAQQFPDLHSELNLSSLELGDSALYFCASSVVDRGLFNTEAFFGQGTRLTVV.

The V gene is TRBV5-6, the J gene TRBJ2-1; D tentatively fits TRBD1 or TRBD2 (5 bases each). V gave up 3 bases and J gave up 7 bases, with 11 bases separating them. Germline CDR1 is SGHDT and CDR2 is YYEEEE. The CDR3 is 13 amino acids. The CDR3 coding sequence is TGTGCCAGCAGCTGGGACGAAAGGAATGAGCAGTTCTTC. Translation: CASSWDERNEQFF.

This clone appeared a single time. The chain is built from TRBV12-3 or TRBV12-4 and TRBJ1-3; D not resolved. CDR3 length: 11 residues. V lost 3 bases and J lost 11, with 8 bases in between. This chain's CDR3 is CASSLFGAIYF. CDR3 nucleotide sequence: TGTGCCAGCAGTTTGTTCGGCGCCATATATTTT.

The chain joins TRBV29-1 to TRBJ2-1, with D perhaps assigned TRBD1 or TRBD2 (5 bases each). This CDR3 comprises 15 residues. CDR1 is SQVTM, CDR2 ANQGSEA, per germline. Trimming shortened V by 8 bases and J by 4 bases, and 21 bases separated the two germline ends. CDR3 sequence: CSSTNDGTKYNEQFF. The CDR3 DNA reads TGCAGCTCAACAAATGATGGGACCAAGTACAATGAGCAGTTCTTC.